What follows is one TCR beta chain and its context. These data are taken from a study of blood T cells in healthy people across ages. Primers used in a second PCR of roughly 7 to 12 cycles were a sample-barcoded 5' primer and a J-beta primer mix. TCRdb used MiXCR to reprocess the 5' RACE reads, holding one entry per CDR3 protein. The sample holds around 1,500,000 distinct CDR3 sequences, under 30% seen once. Sequencing was carried out using blood. The sequence was obtained from a woman between 25 and 40 years old in good health.

CDR3 DNA: TGTGCCAGCAGTTACGGGGGGACAGTTAATGAAAAACTGTTTTTT. Its translation is CASSYGGTVNEKLFF. The chain recombines TRBV6-5 with TRBJ1-4; the match to TRBD1 covers 7 bases. With V trimmed by 2 bases and J by 4 bases, 4 bases remained unmatched. Germline V CDR1 and CDR2: MNHEY, SVGAGI. There are 15 residues in the CDR3.